The 14 T cell receptor beta chains presented below share a single source sample, sequenced in a study of liver allograft versus peripheral blood T cells. As for the study in general: Repertoires from peripheral blood of liver transplant recipients were compared with those inside their transplanted livers.

TCRdb called the reads again in MiXCR, with one record for every CDR3 protein. Altogether 2,900 or so distinct CDR3 sequences are present, roughly a sixth being singletons, with the ten largest covering 27%. The receptor source for this set is a human patient who had a liver transplant. The graft donor may have contributed some T cells.

This clonotype was found many times. The V call is TRBV27, the J call TRBJ2-7; 8 nucleotides align to TRBD1. Germline V CDR1 and CDR2: MNHEY, SMNVEV (reference sequence). V lost 8 bases to trimming and J lost 3 bases; unmatched junction nucleotides: 15. The CDR3 is 16 amino acids. The CDR3 coding sequence is TGTGCCAGCGGTTACCTGAACAGACAGGGGCACTACGAGCAGTACTTC. Its translation is CASGYLNRQGHYEQYF.

Judged by abundance, this clonotype is medium-sized. The J gene is TRBJ1-2, the V gene TRBV5-4; 8 bases map to TRBD1. The CDR3 is 15 amino acids. The ends lost 6 bases at V and 2 bases at J; junction bases unmatched: 9. Germline V gives CDR1 SGHNT, CDR2 YYREEE (reference sequence). The CDR3 DNA is TGTGCCAGCACCGACCGGGACAGGAGAAACTATGGCTACACCTTC. This translates into CASTDRDRRNYGYTF.

This clonotype counts as medium-sized. This chain joins TRBV6-2 or TRBV6-3 and TRBJ2-7; D may be TRBD1 (6 bases). The V end was cut by 5 bases, the J end by 3 bases, with 11 bases between. CDR3 length equals 13 residues. CDR1 is MNHEY and CDR2 is SVGEGT in the germline V gene. In nucleotides, the CDR3 is TGTGCCAGCAGTCTGGGACATCTCTACGAGCAGTACTTC. It specifies CASSLGHLYEQYF.

In its sample, this clonotype is medium-sized. The chain recombines TRBV20-1 with TRBJ1-2; D gene unclear. CDR1 and CDR2 from the germline V gene are DFQATT and SNEGSKA (reference sequence). Between the trimmed V and J ends, which lost 0 bases and 4 bases, there was a span of 12 bases. The CDR3 totals 14 residues. CDR3 protein: CSARDYLGGYGYTF. The CDR3 coding sequence is TGCAGTGCTAGAGACTATCTCGGTGGCTATGGCTACACCTTC.

Relative to its sample, this clonotype is medium-sized. The V call is TRBV6-2 or TRBV6-3, the J call TRBJ2-7; tentatively, D is TRBD1 or TRBD2 (5 bases each). This CDR3 is 14 amino acids long. The V and J ends lost 8 bases and 7 bases respectively, with 21 bases between them. The V gene's germline CDR1 is MNHEY and CDR2 SVGEGT. This CDR3 reads CASLSPHGEGEQYF. The CDR3, as DNA: TGTGCCAGCTTGTCCCCGCACGGCGAGGGGGAGCAGTACTTC.

This clonotype is classed as medium-sized. The chain employs TRBV20-1 and TRBJ2-2; D gene unclear. Trimming shortened V by 6 bases and J by 5 bases, and 7 bases separated the two germline ends. Germline lookup yields CDR1 DFQATT and CDR2 SNEGSKA (reference sequence). The CDR3 is 11 amino acids. The CDR3 sequence is CSAWGTGELFF. The CDR3 DNA reads as TGCAGTGCCTGGGGAACCGGGGAGCTGTTTTTT.

By sample share, this clonotype is medium-sized. This CDR3 is CAISEGSILRSTDTQYF. DNA of the CDR3: TGTGCCATCAGTGAAGGGTCGATACTCCGCTCCACAGATACGCAGTATTTT. The genes are TRBV10-3 and TRBJ2-3; D ambiguous. From germline, CDR1 is ENHRY and CDR2 SYGVKD. The CDR3 sequence is 17 residues long. Trimming cost V 3 bases and J 2 bases, with 18 bases left between them.

This clonotype is labeled as large. The rearrangement uses TRBV18 and TRBJ1-4, with 7 bases aligning to TRBD1. Germline trimming cut 6 bases from V and 6 bases from J; bases unmatched to any gene: 13. CDR3 length equals 16 residues. Germline V gives CDR1 KGHSH, CDR2 LQKENI. The CDR3 loop reads CASSPAQQGFDEKLFF. The CDR3 bases are TGTGCCAGCTCCCCAGCTCAACAGGGGTTTGATGAAAAACTGTTTTTT.

This clonotype is judged large. The chain recombines TRBV16 with TRBJ1-4; weak D call: TRBD1 (6 bases). The CDR3 has 13 residues. V was clipped by 6 bases and J by 5 bases, with 10 bases between them. Germline CDR1 KGHSY, CDR2 FQNENV. As DNA, the CDR3 is TGTGCCAGCAGTAAAACAGGGAATGAAAAACTGTTTTTT. It codes for CASSKTGNEKLFF.

The rearrangement uses TRBV2 and TRBJ2-7; 8 bases map to TRBD1. Trimming cost V 8 bases and J 13 bases; bases outside gene matches: 7. The germline V gene encodes CDR1 SNHLY and CDR2 FYNNEI. The CDR3 totals 10 residues. The CDR3 is CASRGQGGYF. In nucleotides, the CDR3 is TGTGCCAGCCGCGGACAGGGCGGATACTTC.

J is TRBJ2-5 and V is TRBV7-2, with no clear D. With 3 bases removed from V and 4 bases from J, the gap between germline ends came to 9 bases. Per the germline V gene, CDR1 is SGHTA and CDR2 is FQGNSA. The CDR3 has 13 residues. The CDR3 sequence: CASSFLPLETQYF. The CDR3 region has the DNA TGTGCCAGCAGCTTCCTCCCCCTAGAGACCCAGTACTTC.

This clonotype is labeled medium-sized. The V call is TRBV20-1, the J call TRBJ1-2, with D uncertain. The CDR3 totals 10 residues. Germline-derived CDR1 and CDR2 are DFQATT and SNEGSKA (reference sequence). V dropped 6 bases and J dropped 3 bases, with 5 bases sitting between them. The CDR3 sequence: CSAEHYGYTF. The CDR3 DNA reads as TGCAGTGCCGAACACTATGGCTACACCTTC.

This clonotype was seen a handful of times. The chain has TRBV2 and TRBJ2-7; TRBD2 aligns across 14 bases. The J segment lost 3 bases and the V segment lost 8 bases, leaving 6 bases of the junction unmatched. This CDR3 is 15 amino acids long. Germline lookup yields CDR1 SNHLY and CDR2 FYNNEI. CDR3: CASASGLAGGYEQYF. The CDR3 DNA reads as TGTGCCAGCGCCTCCGGACTAGCGGGGGGCTACGAGCAGTACTTC.

Sample share makes this clonotype medium-sized. V and J are TRBV3-1 and TRBJ1-2; D gene unclear. Trimming removed 5 bases from V and 3 bases from J, with 10 bases in between. The CDR3 spans 13 residues. Germline V lookup: CDR1 LGHDT, CDR2 YNNKEL (reference sequence). The CDR3 spells CASSAVADYGYTF. CDR3 nucleotides: TGTGCCAGCAGCGCCGTTGCAGACTATGGCTACACCTTC.